This TCR beta chain appears in the sequencing data of a study of T cell responses to AZD1222 COVID-19 vaccine. Points from the study as a whole: Sampling that yielded the repertoires occurred only after the peak T cell response.

Trimming took 5 bases from V and 7 from J; bases not matched to a gene: 10. CDR3 length equals 14 residues. The V gene's germline CDR1 is SGDLS and CDR2 YYNGEE. This clone appeared a single time. Its cognate antigen is unknown. Libraries were prepared by immunoSEQ multiplex PCR; TCRdb keeps only in-frame clonotypes and omits some of them. The sample yields approximately 70,000 clones, approximately 88% seen once. The sequence came from an adult who received the MenACWY meningococcal vaccine as a control. Sequencing used peripheral blood, obtained 28 days after the second dose of the MenACWY control vaccine. The rearrangement uses TRBV9 and TRBJ1-2, with 8 bases lining up with TRBD1. CDR3 bases: TGTGCCAGCAGAGCTGACAGGGGCGCAGGTGGCTACACCTTC. Residues: CASRADRGAGGYTF.